A selection of T cell receptor beta chains follows, all from one sample in a study of shared clonotypes between healthy human individuals. Clones were sequenced by immunoSEQ multiplex PCR, and TCRdb holds only the in-frame ones, with some missing. The sample shows approximately 2.4 million clones, approximately 96% of them seen only once. Sequencing used naive CD4+ T cells sorted from blood. These receptors came from a man aged 18-30 years in good health. Both conserved end residues are part of each CDR3. D genes are given only for firm matches. Only some rows state a clone size, as once, few, many or a class for expanded clones.

length	V	J	D	size	CDR3	DNA
12	TRBV10-2	TRBJ2-3	NA	NA	CATRTATDTQYF	TGCGCCACCCGGACAGCCACAGATACGCAGTATTTT
15	TRBV6-1	TRBJ2-7	TRBD2	NA	CASSVPHGGVYEQYF	TGTGCCAGCAGTGTCCCCCATGGGGGGGTCTACGAGCAGTACTTC
15	TRBV7-2	TRBJ2-7	NA	NA	CASSLAPGNSYEQYF	TGTGCCAGCAGCTTAGCGCCGGGAAACTCCTACGAGCAGTACTTC
16	TRBV5-1	TRBJ1-3	TRBD1	once	CASSVRTGVSGNTIYF	TGCGCCAGCAGCGTCCGGACAGGAGTCTCTGGAAACACCATATATTTT
14	TRBV5-1	TRBJ1-1	NA	NA	CASSVRGWNTEAFF	TGCGCCAGCAGCGTGAGGGGGTGGAACACTGAAGCTTTCTTT
18	TRBV21-1	TRBJ1-5	NA	NA	CASSNLRETGYSNQPQHF	TGTGCCAGCAGCAACCTCCGGGAAACGGGGTATAGCAATCAGCCCCAGCATTTT
14	TRBV11-2	TRBJ2-7	NA	NA	CASSLQSYTYEQYF	TGTGCCAGCAGCTTACAGTCCTATACCTACGAGCAGTACTTC
17	TRBV9	TRBJ1-3	TRBD1	NA	CASSEGTGGNRGNTIYF	TGTGCCAGCAGCGAGGGGACAGGGGGCAATCGTGGAAACACCATATATTTT
16	TRBV2	TRBJ2-1	TRBD2	NA	CASSEGAGVPFNEQFF	TGTGCCAGCAGTGAAGGGGCGGGAGTTCCTTTCAATGAGCAGTTCTTC
14	TRBV5-4	TRBJ1-5	NA	NA	CASSLAGSNQPQHF	TGTGCCAGCAGCTTGGCAGGGAGCAATCAGCCCCAGCATTTT
13	TRBV27	TRBJ1-2	TRBD1	NA	CASSWGQGGGYTF	TGTGCCAGCAGCTGGGGACAGGGAGGGGGCTACACCTTC
11	TRBV2	TRBJ2-7	NA	NA	CASSREVEEYF	TGTGCCAGCAGCCGAGAGGTGGAGGAGTACTTC
16	TRBV2	TRBJ1-5	TRBD1	NA	CASRYTGDASNQPQHF	TGTGCCAGCAGGTATACAGGGGACGCTAGCAATCAGCCCCAGCATTTT
13	TRBV5-1	TRBJ2-4	NA	NA	CASSLKDGNIQYF	TGCGCCAGCAGCCTTAAGGACGGAAACATTCAGTACTTC
15	TRBV7-9	TRBJ1-3	NA	NA	CASSFQVEAGNTIYF	TGTGCCAGCAGCTTCCAGGTGGAAGCTGGAAACACCATATATTTT
14	TRBV2	TRBJ1-1	NA	NA	CASSEDITNTEAFF	TGTGCTAGCAGTGAGGACATTACGAACACTGAAGCTTTCTTT
15	TRBV5-1	TRBJ2-1	TRBD1	NA	CASSVAGQGLDEQFF	TGCGCCAGCAGTGTAGCCGGACAGGGGCTCGATGAGCAGTTCTTC
12	TRBV5-4	TRBJ2-7	NA	NA	CASSLEGYEQYF	TGTGCCAGCAGCTTGGAGGGTTACGAGCAGTACTTC
15	TRBV5-4	TRBJ1-1	NA	once	CASSLGRGRDTEAFF	TGTGCCAGCAGCCTTGGTCGGGGTAGGGACACTGAAGCTTTCTTT
13	TRBV28	TRBJ2-7	TRBD1	NA	CASAGTGGREQYF	TGTGCCAGCGCCGGGACAGGGGGTCGCGAGCAGTACTTC
12	TRBV7-2	TRBJ2-7	NA	NA	CASSHPRGEQYF	TGTGCCAGCAGCCATCCCCGGGGCGAGCAGTACTTC
12	TRBV6-1	TRBJ1-3	NA	NA	CACGTFGNTIYF	TGTGCCTGTGGGACGTTCGGAAACACCATATATTTT
14	TRBV18	TRBJ2-1	NA	NA	CASSQEGAPNEQFF	TGTGCCAGCTCACAGGAGGGGGCGCCTAATGAGCAGTTCTTC
15	TRBV6-1	TRBJ1-5	TRBD1	NA	CASSAGQESNQPQHF	TGTGCCAGCAGTGCAGGACAGGAAAGCAATCAGCCCCAGCATTTT
15	TRBV6-1	TRBJ1-1	NA	NA	CASSRSDAGNTEAFF	TGTGCCAGCAGTCGATCCGACGCGGGGAACACTGAAGCTTTCTTT
13	TRBV10-3	TRBJ1-5	NA	NA	CAISESEHQPQHF	TGTGCCATCAGTGAGTCGGAGCATCAGCCCCAGCATTTT
16	TRBV5-4	TRBJ2-3	TRBD2	NA	CASSSPRGGLTDTQYF	TGTGCCAGCAGCTCGCCCCGGGGGGGCCTCACAGATACGCAGTATTTT
15	TRBV4-1	TRBJ2-7	TRBD2	once	CASSPGLAGVYEQYF	TGCGCCAGCAGCCCGGGACTAGCGGGGGTCTACGAGCAGTACTTC
16	TRBV11-2	TRBJ2-7	TRBD2	NA	CASSLEGLAGSYEQYF	TGTGCCAGCAGCTTAGAGGGGCTAGCGGGTTCCTACGAGCAGTACTTC
16	TRBV7-2	TRBJ2-2	TRBD1	NA	CASSYLGQAGTGELFF	TGTGCCAGCAGCTACTTGGGACAGGCCGGGACCGGGGAGCTGTTTTTT
18	TRBV7-9	TRBJ2-7	NA	NA	CASSLSPIGDYASYEQYF	TGTGCCAGCAGCTTAAGTCCCATCGGTGACTACGCCTCCTACGAGCAGTACTTC
11	TRBV30	TRBJ1-1	NA	NA	CAWIGNTEAFF	TGTGCCTGGATAGGGAACACTGAAGCTTTCTTT
16	TRBV10-3	TRBJ2-1	NA	NA	CAISESFRRDYNEQFF	TGTGCCATCAGTGAGAGTTTTAGGAGGGATTACAATGAGCAGTTCTTC
15	TRBV4-3	TRBJ2-7	TRBD2	NA	CASSQVAGGSYEQYF	TGCGCCAGCAGCCAAGTAGCGGGAGGCTCCTACGAGCAGTACTTC
15	TRBV5-1	TRBJ2-1	TRBD2	NA	CASSSGLAGDNEQFF	TGCGCCAGCAGCTCCGGACTAGCGGGAGACAATGAGCAGTTCTTC
14	TRBV10-3	TRBJ2-5	NA	NA	CAISERGIQETQYF	TGTGCCATCAGTGAGCGAGGTATCCAAGAGACCCAGTACTTC
14	TRBV2	TRBJ2-7	NA	NA	CASSGQIQTYEQYF	TGTGCCAGCAGTGGACAGATTCAGACCTACGAGCAGTACTTC
13	TRBV30	TRBJ1-2	NA	NA	CAWSPSGGHGYTF	TGTGCCTGGAGTCCCTCCGGGGGCCATGGCTACACCTTC
11	TRBV7-2	TRBJ2-5	NA	NA	CASSRVETQYF	TGTGCCAGCAGTCGAGTGGAGACCCAGTACTTC
16	TRBV5-1	TRBJ2-1	TRBD2	NA	CASSQNGGSSYNEQFF	TGCGCCAGCAGCCAAAACGGGGGGAGCTCCTACAATGAGCAGTTCTTC
15	TRBV28	TRBJ2-7	NA	NA	CASSSPIPGSYEQYF	TGTGCCAGCAGTTCCCCGATTCCAGGCTCCTACGAGCAGTACTTC
11	TRBV10-1	TRBJ2-1	NA	NA	CASSGVGEQFF	TGCGCCAGCAGTGGGGTCGGTGAGCAGTTCTTC
16	TRBV2	TRBJ2-2	TRBD1	NA	CASRIDPGQGSGELFF	TGTGCCAGCAGGATAGATCCGGGACAGGGGTCCGGGGAGCTGTTTTTT
14	TRBV10-3	TRBJ2-7	NA	NA	CASRTGTSFYEQYF	TGTGCCTCCCGCACCGGGACATCTTTCTACGAGCAGTACTTC
15	TRBV9	TRBJ1-2	NA	NA	CASSGLGQSAYGYTF	TGTGCCAGCAGCGGCCTCGGGCAGTCAGCTTATGGCTACACCTTC
15	TRBV6-1	TRBJ2-2	TRBD1	NA	CASIKGQQNTGELFF	TGTGCCAGCATAAAGGGACAGCAGAACACCGGGGAGCTGTTTTTT